The 9 T cell receptor beta chains listed next were all sequenced from one sample in a study of blood T cell repertoires in COVID-19. Generated by immunoSEQ multiplex PCR, the TCRdb table keeps only in-frame clones and is missing some. This sample has tens of thousands of clones; roughly 90% occur once, and the top ten carry approximately 6.3%. The sample taken for sequencing was peripheral blood. These receptors were taken from a woman aged 80 or over with active COVID-19.

This clone was counted only a few times. The CDR3 region is CASSHLGPGQNYEQYF. DNA for the CDR3: TGCGCCAGCAGTCACCTGGGGCCGGGACAGAACTACGAGCAGTACTTC. The gene calls are TRBV23-1 and TRBJ2-7; 7 bases agree with TRBD1. TRBV23-1 has ORF status, its function being uncertain. The V gene end was trimmed by 3 bases and the J gene end by 3 bases; junction bases not matched to a gene: 11. The CDR3 has 16 residues.

The rearrangement uses TRBV9 and TRBJ2-1, with 7 bases lining up with TRBD2. The V segment lost 6 bases and the J segment 4 bases; nucleotides outside the gene matches: 7. The CDR3 loop spans 14 amino acids. CDR1 is SGDLS, CDR2 YYNGEE, per germline. CDR3 amino acids: CASKGSGEYNEQFF. CDR3 coding DNA: TGTGCCAGCAAGGGCAGCGGGGAATACAATGAGCAGTTCTTC.

The CDR3 DNA follows: TGTGCCAGCAGTTCCTACACAGGGATCTCCTACAATGAGCAGTTCTTC. Translating it yields CASSSYTGISYNEQFF. The chain uses TRBV6-2 or TRBV6-3 and TRBJ2-1; TRBD1 is a possible D gene (6 bases). The germline V gene has CDR1 MNHEY and CDR2 SVGEGT. The CDR3 sequence is 16 residues long. V lost 4 bases to trimming and J lost 0 bases, with 13 bases between them.

This chain connects TRBV19 to TRBJ2-4, with 9 bases lining up with TRBD1. The CDR3 is 14 amino acids. Trimming cost V 4 bases and J 6 bases; bases outside gene matches: 4. Per the germline V gene, CDR1 is LNHDA and CDR2 is SQIVND (reference sequence). The CDR3 spells CASSSGTGRNIQYF. The CDR3 bases are TGTGCCAGTAGTAGTGGGACAGGGAGAAACATTCAGTACTTC.

The chain employs TRBV27 and TRBJ1-1, with D unclear. The CDR3 sequence is 12 residues long. The germline V gene encodes CDR1 MNHEY and CDR2 SMNVEV (reference sequence). Trimming took 5 bases from V and 9 from J, leaving 13 bases between them. In DNA, the CDR3 is TGTGCCAGCAGTCCGATCGGGGTACAAGCTTTCTTT. This codes for CASSPIGVQAFF.

This clone occurred a few times. The gene calls are TRBV6-2 or TRBV6-3 and TRBJ1-2; maybe TRBD1 (5 bases). The CDR3 has 14 residues. V shed 4 bases and J shed 8 bases, with 17 bases lying between them. Germline CDR1 is MNHEY and CDR2 is SVGEGT. The CDR3 DNA follows: TGTGCCAGCAGTTCCTTGGACAAAGGAAGAGGCTACACCTTC. It yields the protein CASSSLDKGRGYTF.

The CDR3 loop is CATAIYPRPLAGGREQYF. CDR3 nucleotides: TGTGCCACCGCAATCTATCCAAGGCCCCTAGCGGGGGGGCGGGAGCAGTACTTC. The V and J genes are TRBV19 and TRBJ2-7; 12 bases are a match to TRBD2. This CDR3 is built from 18 residues. Trimming took 10 bases from V and 7 from J; bases not matched to a gene: 23. Germline loops: CDR1 LNHDA, CDR2 SQIVND (reference sequence).

The J gene is TRBJ2-7, the V gene TRBV14, with a tentative D call TRBD2 (5 bases). CDR3 length equals 13 residues. Trimming took off 1 base at V and 2 bases at J, with 6 bases between the two ends. Germline V CDR1 and CDR2: SGHDN, FVKESK. The CDR3 protein is CASSQGRAYEQYF. CDR3 in DNA: TGTGCCAGCAGCCAAGGGCGGGCCTACGAGCAGTACTTC.

This rearrangement joins TRBV18 to TRBJ2-7; 9 nucleotides line up with TRBD1. Losses at the gene ends were 3 bases for V and 1 base for J; bases not matched to a gene: 16. Per germline, CDR1 KGHSH and CDR2 LQKENI. The CDR3 runs to 19 residues. The CDR3 spells CASSPLWGVGQGLSYEQYF. The CDR3 DNA is TGTGCCAGCTCACCTCTGTGGGGGGTTGGACAGGGGCTTTCCTACGAGCAGTACTTC.